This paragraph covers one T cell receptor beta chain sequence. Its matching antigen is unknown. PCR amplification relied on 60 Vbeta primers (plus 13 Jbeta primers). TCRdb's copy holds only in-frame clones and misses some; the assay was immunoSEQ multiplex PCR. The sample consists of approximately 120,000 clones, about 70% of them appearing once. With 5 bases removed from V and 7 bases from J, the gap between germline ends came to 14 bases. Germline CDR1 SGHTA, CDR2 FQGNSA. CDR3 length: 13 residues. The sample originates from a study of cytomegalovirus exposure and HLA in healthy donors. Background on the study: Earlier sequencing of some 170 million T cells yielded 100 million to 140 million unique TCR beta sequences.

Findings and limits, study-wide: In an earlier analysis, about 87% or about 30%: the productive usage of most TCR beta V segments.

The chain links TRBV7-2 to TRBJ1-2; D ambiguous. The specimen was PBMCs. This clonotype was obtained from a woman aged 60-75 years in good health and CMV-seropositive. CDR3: CASSPPRLGGYTF. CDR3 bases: TGTGCCAGCAGCCCGCCCAGGTTGGGTGGCTACACCTTC.